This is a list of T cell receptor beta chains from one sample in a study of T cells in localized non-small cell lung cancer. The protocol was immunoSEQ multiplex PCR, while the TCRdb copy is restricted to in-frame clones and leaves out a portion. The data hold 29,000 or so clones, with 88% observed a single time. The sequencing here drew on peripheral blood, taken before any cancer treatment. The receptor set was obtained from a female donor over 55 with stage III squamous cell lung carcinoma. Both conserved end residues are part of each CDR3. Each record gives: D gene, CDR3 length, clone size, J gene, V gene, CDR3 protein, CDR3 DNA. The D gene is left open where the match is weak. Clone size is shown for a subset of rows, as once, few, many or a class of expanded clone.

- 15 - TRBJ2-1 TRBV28 CASSLWRGGRNEQFF TGTGCCAGCAGTTTATGGAGGGGGGGCCGAAATGAGCAGTTCTTC
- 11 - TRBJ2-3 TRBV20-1 CSDEAPDTQYF TGCAGTGATGAAGCCCCAGATACGCAGTATTTT
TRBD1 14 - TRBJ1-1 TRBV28 CASSSTGGGTEAFF TGTGCCAGCAGCTCCACAGGGGGCGGCACTGAAGCTTTCTTT
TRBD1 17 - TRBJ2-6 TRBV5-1 CASSLEGQGTGANVLTF TGCGCCAGCAGCTTGGAGGGACAGGGAACCGGGGCCAACGTCCTGACTTTC
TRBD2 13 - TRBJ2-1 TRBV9 CASSVEGLGEQFF TGTGCCAGCAGCGTAGAGGGACTAGGCGAGCAGTTCTTC
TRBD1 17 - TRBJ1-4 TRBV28 CASTIGGQGEGNEKLFF TGTGCCAGCACCATAGGGGGACAGGGTGAGGGGAATGAAAAACTGTTTTTT
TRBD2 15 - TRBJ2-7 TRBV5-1 CASSPWGGSMNEQYF TGCGCCAGCAGCCCCTGGGGGGGTTCGATGAACGAGCAGTACTTC
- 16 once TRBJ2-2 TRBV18 CASSPTATGNTGELFF TGTGCCAGCTCTCCGACAGCGACGGGGAACACCGGGGAGCTGTTTTTT
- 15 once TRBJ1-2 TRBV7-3 CASSPMGGSAYGYTF TGTGCCAGCAGCCCGATGGGGGGTTCCGCCTATGGCTACACCTTC
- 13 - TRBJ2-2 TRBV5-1 CASSVQDTGELFF TGCGCCAGCAGCGTACAGGACACCGGGGAGCTGTTTTTT
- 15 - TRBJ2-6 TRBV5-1 CASSLGASGANVLTF TGCGCCAGCAGCTTGGGGGCCTCTGGGGCCAACGTCCTGACTTTC
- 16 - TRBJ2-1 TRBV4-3 CASSQEWGSFYNEQFF TGCGCCAGCAGCCAAGAGTGGGGTAGCTTCTACAATGAGCAGTTCTTC
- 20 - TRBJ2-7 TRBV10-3 CAISEPPTGGLSGRIYEQYF TGTGCCATCAGTGAGCCCCCTACAGGGGGCCTTAGCGGGAGAATCTACGAGCAGTACTTC
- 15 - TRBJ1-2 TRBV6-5 CASSYSYRGGGGYTF TGTGCCAGCAGTTACTCGTACCGGGGAGGAGGTGGCTACACCTTC
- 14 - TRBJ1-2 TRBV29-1 CSALVGGRGYGYTF TGCAGCGCCCTAGTGGGGGGCCGGGGTTATGGCTACACCTTC
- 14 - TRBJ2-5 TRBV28 CASAGVIGQETQYF TGTGCCAGTGCAGGGGTAATAGGGCAAGAGACCCAGTACTTC
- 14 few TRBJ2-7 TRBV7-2 CASSLEGTGREQYF TGTGCCAGCAGCTTAGAAGGGACCGGAAGGGAGCAGTACTTC
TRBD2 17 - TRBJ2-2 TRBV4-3 CASSQDLADSNTGELFF TGCGCCAGCAGCCAAGACCTAGCGGACTCGAACACCGGGGAGCTGTTTTTT
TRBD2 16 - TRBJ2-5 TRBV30 CAWSVRAGGNQETQYF TGTGCCTGGAGTGTAAGAGCGGGGGGGAACCAAGAGACCCAGTACTTC
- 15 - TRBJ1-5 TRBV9 CASSVEGRSNQPQHF TGTGCCAGCAGCGTCGAGGGGAGAAGCAATCAGCCCCAGCATTTT
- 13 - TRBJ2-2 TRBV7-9 CASRPQGTGELFF TGTGCCAGCAGACCTCAGGGAACCGGGGAGCTGTTTTTT
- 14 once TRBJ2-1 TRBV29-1 CSVGAGTFDGEQFF TGCAGCGTTGGGGCCGGGACCTTCGATGGTGAGCAGTTCTTC
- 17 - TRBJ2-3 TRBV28 CASSFSIAVSSTDTQYF TGTGCCAGCAGTTTTTCTATAGCGGTTAGTAGCACAGATACGCAGTATTTT
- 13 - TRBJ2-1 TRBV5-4 CASSLGNKGEQFF TGTGCCAGCAGCTTGGGGAATAAGGGTGAGCAGTTCTTC
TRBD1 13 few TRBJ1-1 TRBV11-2 CASSPDRATEAFF TGTGCCAGCAGCCCGGACAGGGCCACTGAAGCTTTCTTT
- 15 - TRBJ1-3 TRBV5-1 CASSSTGGDRNTIYF TGCGCCAGCAGCTCGACTGGGGGAGATCGAAACACCATATATTTT
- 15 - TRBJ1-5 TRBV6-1 CASSVLRDSNQPQHF TGTGCCAGCAGTGTTCTGCGGGACAGCAATCAGCCCCAGCATTTT
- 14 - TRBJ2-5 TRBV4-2 CASSQAAGQETQYF TGTGCCAGCAGCCAAGCGGCAGGGCAAGAGACCCAGTACTTC
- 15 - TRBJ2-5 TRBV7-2 CASSPVGSYQETQYF TGTGCCAGCAGCCCGGTAGGATCGTACCAAGAGACCCAGTACTTC
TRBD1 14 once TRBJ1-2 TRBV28 CASSFRGQNYGYTF TGTGCCAGCAGTTTCAGGGGACAGAACTATGGCTACACCTTC
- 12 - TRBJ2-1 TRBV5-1 CASSLVRNEQFF TGCGCCAGCAGCTTGGTAAGGAATGAGCAGTTCTTC
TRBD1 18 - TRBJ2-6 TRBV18 CASSSRLGQGSGANVLTF TGTGCCAGCTCATCCCGTTTGGGACAGGGGTCTGGGGCCAACGTCCTGACTTTC
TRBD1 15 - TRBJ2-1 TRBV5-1 CASSSRQGVYNEQFF TGCGCCAGCAGCTCCCGACAGGGGGTCTACAATGAGCAGTTCTTC
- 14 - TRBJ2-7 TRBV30 CAWSVKGSSYEQYF TGTGCCTGGAGTGTAAAGGGGAGCTCCTACGAGCAGTACTTC
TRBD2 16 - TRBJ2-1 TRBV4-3 CASSQESGGSYNEQFF TGCGCCAGCAGCCAAGAGTCGGGGGGCTCCTACAATGAGCAGTTCTTC
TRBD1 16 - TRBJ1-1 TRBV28 CASSFRTGKLNTEAFF TGTGCCAGCAGTTTTAGGACAGGAAAGTTGAACACTGAAGCTTTCTTT
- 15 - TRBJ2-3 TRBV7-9 CASSEGRLPTDTQYF TGTGCCAGCAGCGAGGGGCGGCTTCCCACAGATACGCAGTATTTT